The 10 T cell receptor beta chains below come from one sample, sequenced in a study of blood T cell repertoires in COVID-19. Sequencing used immunoSEQ multiplex PCR; TCRdb keeps in-frame clones, though not all of them. Altogether 180,000 or so clones are present, approximately 90% being singletons, with the ten largest covering roughly 3.7%. The sample consisted of peripheral blood. Receptors were obtained from a woman aged 30 to 39 with acute or convalescent COVID-19.

This clone was counted a few times. The rearrangement joins TRBV28 to TRBJ1-2; 9 positions match TRBD1. Trimming at V came to 7 bases and at J to 1 base, leaving 7 bases not matched to a gene. CDR3 length equals 15 residues. CDR1 MDHEN and CDR2 SYDVKM come from the germline V gene. This chain's CDR3 is CASNQPGQGNYGYTF. CDR3 DNA: TGTGCCAGCAACCAACCGGGACAGGGTAACTATGGCTACACCTTC.

This chain links TRBV5-1 with TRBJ1-2; D is unresolved. Per germline, CDR1 SGHRS and CDR2 YFSETQ. The CDR3 totals 12 residues. The V gene lost 4 bases and the J gene lost 1 base, with 5 bases spanning the gap. CDR3 nucleotides: TGCGCCAGCAGCGAGAGTAACTATGGCTACACCTTC. Translation: CASSESNYGYTF.

The chain employs TRBV30 and TRBJ1-1; 9 nucleotides agree with TRBD1. Germline loops: CDR1 GTSNPN, CDR2 SVGIG (reference sequence). The CDR3 consists of 14 residues. The junction had 8 bases not matched to a gene; V was cut back by 8 bases and J by 1 base. The CDR3 loop is CALATGGWNTEAFF. Here the CDR3 DNA reads TGTGCCCTCGCTACAGGGGGCTGGAACACTGAAGCTTTCTTT. Looking up the rest from reference TRBV30 and TRBJ1-1 gives the full variable domain: SQTIHQWPATLVQPVGSPLSLECTVEGTSNPNLYWYRQAAGRGLQLLFYSVGIGQISSEVPQNLSASRPQDRQFILSSKKLLLSDSGFYLCALATGGWNTEAFFGQGTRLTVV.

This clone was seen only once. The chain has TRBV5-1 and TRBJ2-3; D unresolved. Between the trimmed V and J ends, which lost 1 base and 2 bases, there was a span of 11 bases. The germline CDR1 and CDR2 sequences are SGHRS and YFSETQ. The CDR3 runs to 15 residues. For the CDR3, the DNA is TGCGCCAGCAGCTTGCTACGCCATTCCACAGATACGCAGTATTTT. It encodes CASSLLRHSTDTQYF.

The chain couples TRBV27 to TRBJ2-3, with 7 bases fitting TRBD2. V shed 9 bases and J 6 bases; nucleotides not matched to a gene: 9. Germline CDR1 MNHEY, CDR2 SMNVEV (reference sequence). The CDR3 is 13 residues long. CDR3 loop: CASSREGRDTQYF. DNA of the CDR3: TGTGCCAGTTCGAGGGAGGGCCGGGATACGCAGTATTTT.

The chain joins TRBV19 to TRBJ2-1, with 11 bases identical to TRBD2. Germline V gene data show CDR1 as LNHDA and CDR2 as SQIVND (reference sequence). The length of the CDR3 is 13 residues. The trim removed 7 bases at V and 6 bases at J, leaving 2 bases unmatched. CDR3 bases: TGTGCCAGTACAACTAGCGGGGGCAATGAGCAGTTCTTC. It translates to CASTTSGGNEQFF.

This chain uses TRBV7-9 with TRBJ2-5; tentatively, D is TRBD1 (6 bases). Germline V gene lookup returns CDR1 SEHNR and CDR2 FQNEAQ (reference sequence). V was pared by 1 base and J by 2 bases, with 11 bases between. There are 15 residues in the CDR3. CDR3 sequence reads: CASSLEAGVQETQYF. The CDR3 DNA sequence: TGTGCCAGCAGCTTAGAAGCAGGGGTTCAAGAGACCCAGTACTTC.

This clone was seen once. The chain joins TRBV9 to TRBJ1-4; tentatively, D is TRBD1 (5 bases). Trimming left V 4 bases short and J 8 bases short, with 15 bases between. Per germline, CDR1 SGDLS and CDR2 YYNGEE. This CDR3 has 14 residues. CDR3 amino acids: CASSSTGVGEKLFF. The CDR3 DNA is TGTGCCAGCAGCTCAACAGGAGTAGGGGAAAAACTGTTTTTT.

This clone has only one observation. Other DNA sequences in this sample translate to the same CDR3. V and J are TRBV5-1 and TRBJ2-5; 14 bases are a match to TRBD2. The CDR3 covers 15 residues. CDR1 and CDR2 (germline): SGHRS, YFSETQ. The ends lost 4 bases at V and 4 bases at J; junction bases unmatched: 3. The CDR3 region is CASSPGTSGRETQYF. The CDR3 DNA is TGCGCCAGCAGCCCCGGGACTAGCGGGAGAGAGACCCAGTACTTC.

The V and J genes are TRBV6-1 and TRBJ1-1; maybe TRBD1 (6 bases). V lost 3 bases, J lost 14 bases, and 19 bases lay in between. The CDR3 has 13 residues. CDR1 MNHNS and CDR2 SASEGT come from the germline V gene. The CDR3 reads CASSDRDKFRRFF. In DNA, the CDR3 is TGTGCCAGCAGTGACCGGGACAAGTTTCGCCGGTTCTTT.